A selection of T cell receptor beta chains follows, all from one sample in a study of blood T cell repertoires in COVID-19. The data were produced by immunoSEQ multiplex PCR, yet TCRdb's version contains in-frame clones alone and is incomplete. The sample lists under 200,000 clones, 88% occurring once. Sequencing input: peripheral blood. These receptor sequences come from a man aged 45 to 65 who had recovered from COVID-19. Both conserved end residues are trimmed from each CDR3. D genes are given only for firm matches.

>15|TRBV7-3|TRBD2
ASSLAPLAGGRNEQF
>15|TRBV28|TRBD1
ASSPWTGGWDGNTIY
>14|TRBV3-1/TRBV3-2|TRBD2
ASSPPSGGSYGTQY
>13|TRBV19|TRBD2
ASRGTSQVPGELF
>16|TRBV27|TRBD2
ASALEASGRAYPYEQY
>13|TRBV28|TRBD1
ASSPQGKFGETQY
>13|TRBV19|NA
ASSTSEATNEKLF
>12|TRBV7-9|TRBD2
ASSSSGGAYEQY
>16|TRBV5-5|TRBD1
ASSLHEVPGQGEDGYT
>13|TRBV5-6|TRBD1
ASSLGQISNQPQH
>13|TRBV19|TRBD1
ASSTLQGASTEAF
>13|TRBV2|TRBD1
ASSLRAGGYYEQY
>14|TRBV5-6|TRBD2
ASSLRTSGGDYEQY
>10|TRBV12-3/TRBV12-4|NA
ASSPGTDTQY